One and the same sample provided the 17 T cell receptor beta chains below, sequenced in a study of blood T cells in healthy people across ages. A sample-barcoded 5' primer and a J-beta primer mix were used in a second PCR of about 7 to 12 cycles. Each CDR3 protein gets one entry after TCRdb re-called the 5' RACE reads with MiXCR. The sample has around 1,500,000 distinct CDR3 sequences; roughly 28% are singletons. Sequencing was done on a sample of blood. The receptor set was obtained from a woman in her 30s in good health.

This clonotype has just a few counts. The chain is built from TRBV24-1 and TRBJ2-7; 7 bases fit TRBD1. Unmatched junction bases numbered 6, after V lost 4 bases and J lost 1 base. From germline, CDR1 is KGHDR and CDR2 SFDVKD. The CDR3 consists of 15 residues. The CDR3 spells CATSEAGTASYEQYF. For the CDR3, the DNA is TGTGCCACCAGTGAGGCCGGGACAGCTTCCTACGAGCAGTACTTC.

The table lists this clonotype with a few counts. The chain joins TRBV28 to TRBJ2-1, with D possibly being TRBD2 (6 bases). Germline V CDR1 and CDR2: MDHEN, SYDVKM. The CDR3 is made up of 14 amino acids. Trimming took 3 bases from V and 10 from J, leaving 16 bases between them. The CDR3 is CASSFRRATIEQFF. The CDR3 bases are TGTGCCAGCAGTTTCCGGAGGGCCACCATAGAGCAGTTCTTC. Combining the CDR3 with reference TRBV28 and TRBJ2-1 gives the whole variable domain DVKVTQSSRYLVKRTGEKVFLECVQDMDHENMFWYRQDPGLGLRLIYFSYDVKMKEKGDIPEGYSVSREKKERFSLILESASTNQTSMYLCASSFRRATIEQFFGPGTRLTVL.

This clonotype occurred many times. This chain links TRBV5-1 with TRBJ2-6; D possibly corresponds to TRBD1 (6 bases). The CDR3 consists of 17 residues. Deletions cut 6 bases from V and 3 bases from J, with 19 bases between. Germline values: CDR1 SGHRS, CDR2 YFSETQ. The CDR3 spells CASTLPSTGIGANVLTF. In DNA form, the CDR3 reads TGCGCCAGCACCCTTCCAAGTACAGGGATTGGGGCCAACGTCCTGACTTTC. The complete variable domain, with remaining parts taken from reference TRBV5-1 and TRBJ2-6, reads KAGVTQTPRYLIKTRGQQVTLSCSPISGHRSVSWYQQTPGQGLQFLFEYFSETQRNKGNFPGRFSGRQFSNSRSEMNVSTLELGDSALYLCASTLPSTGIGANVLTFGAGSRLTVL.

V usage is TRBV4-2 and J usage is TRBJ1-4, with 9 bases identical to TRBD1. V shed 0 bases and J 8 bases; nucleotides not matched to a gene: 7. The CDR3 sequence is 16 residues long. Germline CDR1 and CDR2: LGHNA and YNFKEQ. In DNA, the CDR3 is TGTGCCAGCAGCCAAGAGGACAGGGGCAACAGGGAAAAACTGTTTTTT. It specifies CASSQEDRGNREKLFF.

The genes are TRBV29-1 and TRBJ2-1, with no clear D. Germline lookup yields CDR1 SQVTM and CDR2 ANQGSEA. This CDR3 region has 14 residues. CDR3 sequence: CTTIRPSNYNEQFF. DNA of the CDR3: TGCACCACCATAAGGCCGTCAAACTACAATGAGCAGTTCTTC.

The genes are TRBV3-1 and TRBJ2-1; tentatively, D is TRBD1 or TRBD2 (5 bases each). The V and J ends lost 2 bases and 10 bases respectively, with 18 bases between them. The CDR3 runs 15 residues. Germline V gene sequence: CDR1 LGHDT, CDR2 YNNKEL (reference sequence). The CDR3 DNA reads TGTGCCAGCAGCCAAAGCCCCCAGGGAGCCTACGAGCAGTTCTTC. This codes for CASSQSPQGAYEQFF.

CDR3 nucleotide sequence: TGTGCCAGCACACAGCAGGGGCCACCCTACGAGCAGTACTTC. Translation: CASTQQGPPYEQYF. This chain links TRBV2 with TRBJ2-7, with D perhaps TRBD1 (6 bases). This CDR3 spans 14 amino acids. The V end was cut by 7 bases, the J end by 2 bases, with 15 bases between. Germline lookup yields CDR1 SNHLY and CDR2 FYNNEI.

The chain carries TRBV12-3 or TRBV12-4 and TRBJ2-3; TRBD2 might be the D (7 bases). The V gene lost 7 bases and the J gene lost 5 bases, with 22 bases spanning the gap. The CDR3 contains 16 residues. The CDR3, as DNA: TGTGCCAGCACCCTTTTCGGGGGGCCCGGTGTAGATACGCAGTATTTT. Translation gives CASTLFGGPGVDTQYF.

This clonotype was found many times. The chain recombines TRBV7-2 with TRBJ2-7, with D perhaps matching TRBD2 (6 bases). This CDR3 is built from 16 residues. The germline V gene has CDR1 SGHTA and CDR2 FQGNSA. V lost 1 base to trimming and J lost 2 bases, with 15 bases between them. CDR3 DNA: TGTGCCAGCAGCTTAGAATCGGTAGCGGCACCCTACGAGCAGTACTTC. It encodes CASSLESVAAPYEQYF.

Written as DNA, the CDR3 is TGTGCCATCAGTGACTTGTCGCAGCCCCAGCATTTT. It specifies CAISDLSQPQHF. J is TRBJ1-5 and V is TRBV10-3; D unclear. CDR1 ENHRY and CDR2 SYGVKD come from the germline V gene. The CDR3 length is 12 residues. The ends were cut back, 3 bases at V and 7 bases at J, with 7 bases in the middle.

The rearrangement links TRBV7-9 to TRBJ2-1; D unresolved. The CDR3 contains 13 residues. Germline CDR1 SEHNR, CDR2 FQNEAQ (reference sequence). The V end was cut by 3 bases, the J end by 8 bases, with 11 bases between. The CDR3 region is CASSFDITDEQFF. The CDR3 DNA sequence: TGTGCCAGCAGCTTCGACATCACAGATGAGCAGTTCTTC. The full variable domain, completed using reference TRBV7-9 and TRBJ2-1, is DTGVSQNPRHKITKRGQNVTFRCDPISEHNRLYWYRQTLGQGPEFLTYFQNEAQLEKSRLLSDRFSAERPKGSFSTLEIQRTEQGDSAMYLCASSFDITDEQFFGPGTRLTVL.

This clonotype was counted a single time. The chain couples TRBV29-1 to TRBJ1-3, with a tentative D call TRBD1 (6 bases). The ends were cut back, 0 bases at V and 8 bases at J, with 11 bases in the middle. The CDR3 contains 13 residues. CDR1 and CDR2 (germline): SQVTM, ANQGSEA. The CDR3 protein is CSVEERGADTIYF. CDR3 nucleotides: TGCAGCGTTGAAGAGCGGGGGGCGGACACCATATATTTT.

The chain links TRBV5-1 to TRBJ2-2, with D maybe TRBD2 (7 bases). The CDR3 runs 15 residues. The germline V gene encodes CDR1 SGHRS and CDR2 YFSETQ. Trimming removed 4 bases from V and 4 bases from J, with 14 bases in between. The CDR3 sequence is CASSGGAVSTGELFF. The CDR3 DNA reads TGCGCCAGCAGCGGGGGGGCAGTTAGCACCGGGGAGCTGTTTTTT. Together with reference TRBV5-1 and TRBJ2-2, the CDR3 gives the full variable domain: KAGVTQTPRYLIKTRGQQVTLSCSPISGHRSVSWYQQTPGQGLQFLFEYFSETQRNKGNFPGRFSGRQFSNSRSEMNVSTLELGDSALYLCASSGGAVSTGELFFGEGSRLTVL.

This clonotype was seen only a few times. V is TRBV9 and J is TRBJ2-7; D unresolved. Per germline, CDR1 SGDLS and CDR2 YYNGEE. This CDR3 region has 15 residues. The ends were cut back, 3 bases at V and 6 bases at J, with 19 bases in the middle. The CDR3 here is CASSAGQITTAEQYF. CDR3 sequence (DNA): TGTGCCAGCAGCGCAGGCCAGATAACCACCGCCGAGCAGTACTTC.

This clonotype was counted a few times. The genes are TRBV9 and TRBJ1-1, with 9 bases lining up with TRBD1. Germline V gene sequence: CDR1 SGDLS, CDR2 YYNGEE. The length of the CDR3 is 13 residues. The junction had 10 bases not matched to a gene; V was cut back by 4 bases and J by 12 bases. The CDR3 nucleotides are TGTGCCAGCAGCCCACAGGGGGCCGCGGGCCCTTTCTTT. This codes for CASSPQGAAGPFF.

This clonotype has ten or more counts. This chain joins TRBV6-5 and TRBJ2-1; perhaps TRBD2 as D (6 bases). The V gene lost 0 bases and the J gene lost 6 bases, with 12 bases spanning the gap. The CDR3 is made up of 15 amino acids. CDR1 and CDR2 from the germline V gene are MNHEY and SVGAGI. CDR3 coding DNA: TGTGCCAGCAGTTACTCGGAGGGCCCAATCAATGAGCAGTTCTTC. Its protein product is CASSYSEGPINEQFF.

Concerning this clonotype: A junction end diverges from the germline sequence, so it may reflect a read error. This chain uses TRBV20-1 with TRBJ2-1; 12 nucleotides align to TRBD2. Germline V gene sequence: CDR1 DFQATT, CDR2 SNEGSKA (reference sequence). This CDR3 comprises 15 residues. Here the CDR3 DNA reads TGCAGTGCTGGAGAGGCTAGCGGGGGGGCAGTTGAGCAGTTCTTC. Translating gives CSAGEASGGAVEQFF.